The 26 T cell receptor beta chains below were found in one sample sequenced in a study of Ad26.COV2.S vaccination and SARS-CoV-2 variants. As for treatment: roughly 20 received Ad26.COV2.S at low or high dose, single or two shots; about 5 received placebo; per-sample allocation not given. On day 63 after the first injection, vaccine and placebo recipients gave samples. TCRdb keeps only in-frame clones here, not all; method: immunoSEQ multiplex PCR. Of about 350,000 clones in the sample, approximately 90% were seen once. Source: peripheral blood, taken in a trial of Ad26.COV2.S vaccine versus placebo. The source is a person aged 18-60 years who received the Ad26.COV2.S COVID-19 vaccine or a placebo.

The chain joins TRBV5-4 to TRBJ2-5, with 9 bases aligning to TRBD1. Looked up from germline, CDR1 is SGHNT and CDR2 is YYREEE (reference sequence). The CDR3 consists of 16 residues. The V gene end was trimmed by 4 bases and the J gene end by 4 bases; junction bases not matched to a gene: 11. CDR3 coding DNA: TGTGCCAGCAGCCAAGAACAGGGGGCGGATGGAGAGACCCAGTACTTC. This sequence encodes CASSQEQGADGETQYF.

The chain recombines TRBV28 with TRBJ2-2; D may be TRBD1 or TRBD2 (5 bases each). The germline V gene encodes CDR1 MDHEN and CDR2 SYDVKM. There are 17 residues in the CDR3. The V end lost 6 bases, the J end lost 3 bases, and 20 bases lay between the germline ends. The CDR3 here is CASSTPAAGAHTGELFF. CDR3 DNA: TGTGCCAGCAGCACCCCCGCGGCCGGGGCGCACACCGGGGAGCTGTTTTTT.

The gene calls are TRBV7-2 and TRBJ2-2; no reliable D call. The CDR3 contains 15 residues. Germline loops: CDR1 SGHTA, CDR2 FQGNSA. V was clipped by 3 bases and J by 4 bases, with 12 bases between them. The CDR3 DNA sequence: TGTGCCAGCAGCTTCCTAGACACCCCCACCGGGGAGCTGTTTTTT. Amino acids: CASSFLDTPTGELFF.

This chain uses TRBV25-1 with TRBJ2-6, with unresolved D. Germline assignment: CDR1 MGHDK and CDR2 SYGVNS. This CDR3 has 14 residues. V was shortened by 3 bases and J by 2 bases, with 5 bases between the two germline ends. This CDR3 is CASSEAAGANVLTF. CDR3 coding DNA: TGTGCCAGCAGTGAGGCAGCTGGGGCCAACGTCCTGACTTTC.

This rearrangement joins TRBV3-1 (or the pseudogene TRBV3-2) to TRBJ1-5, with a weak D call TRBD1 (5 bases). Germline loops: CDR1 LGHDT, CDR2 YNNKEL (reference sequence). This CDR3 spans 13 amino acids. Trimming took 4 bases from V and 9 from J, leaving 13 bases between them. The CDR3 region is CASSRTDTGPQHF. The CDR3 bases are TGTGCCAGCAGCCGGACGGACACTGGGCCCCAGCATTTT.

This chain links TRBV6-6 with TRBJ1-5, with 8 bases identical to TRBD1. The length of the CDR3 is 15 residues. The V segment lost 6 bases and the J segment 6 bases; nucleotides outside the gene matches: 10. Germline CDR1 and CDR2: MNHNY and SVGAGI (reference sequence). CDR3 protein: CASRSDRGKGQPQHF. For the CDR3, the DNA is TGTGCCAGCAGAAGCGACAGGGGTAAGGGTCAGCCCCAGCATTTT.

V usage is TRBV20-1 and J usage is TRBJ2-6; 8 bases align to TRBD1. Germline V gives CDR1 DFQATT, CDR2 SNEGSKA (reference sequence). The CDR3 consists of 17 residues. After removal of 3 bases from V and 0 bases from J, the junction contained 7 bases not matched to a gene. Written as DNA, the CDR3 is TGCAGTGCTAGTGGCCGGGACAGGAACTCTGGGGCCAACGTCCTGACTTTC. Protein product: CSASGRDRNSGANVLTF.

The chain employs TRBV9 and TRBJ2-1; D might be TRBD2 (5 bases). This CDR3 has 16 residues. V gave up 4 bases and J gave up 3 bases, with 17 bases separating them. Germline loops: CDR1 SGDLS, CDR2 YYNGEE. The DNA for the CDR3 is TGTGCCAGCAGCCCCGCCCCTAGCAACGTCTACAATGAGCAGTTCTTC. Residues: CASSPAPSNVYNEQFF.

The CDR3 region is CASSRTSSYEQYF. Written as DNA, the CDR3 is TGTGCCAGCAGCCGGACTAGCTCCTACGAGCAGTACTTC. The chain recombines TRBV7-2 with TRBJ2-7, with 7 bases matching TRBD2. Germline CDR1 and CDR2: SGHTA and FQGNSA. There are 13 residues in the CDR3. V lost 5 bases and J lost 0; bases outside the gene matches: 1.

This clone was observed a few times. This sequence joins TRBV28 and TRBJ2-7; maybe TRBD2 (5 bases). V lost 6 bases, J lost 4 bases, and 16 bases lay in between. The CDR3 extends over 14 amino acids. Germline V CDR1 and CDR2: MDHEN, SYDVKM. CDR3: CASRWRAGLYEQYF. In DNA, the CDR3 is TGTGCCAGCAGGTGGCGGGCGGGCCTGTACGAGCAGTACTTC. Based on the CDR3 plus reference TRBV28 and TRBJ2-7, the full variable domain is DVKVTQSSRYLVKRTGEKVFLECVQDMDHENMFWYRQDPGLGLRLIYFSYDVKMKEKGDIPEGYSVSREKKERFSLILESASTNQTSMYLCASRWRAGLYEQYFGPGTRLTVT.

The chain carries TRBV5-5 and TRBJ1-6; possible D gene TRBD1, 5 bases. Germline CDR1 and CDR2: SGHKS and YYEKEE (reference sequence). This CDR3 is built from 16 residues. Trimming removed 0 bases from V and 5 bases from J, with 12 bases in between. CDR3 nucleotides: TGTGCCAGCAGCTTGGCCTCCGCCAGGGATAATTCACCCCTCCACTTT. Amino acid sequence: CASSLASARDNSPLHF.

This sequence joins TRBV9 and TRBJ1-3; unclear D gene. The V gene's germline CDR1 is SGDLS and CDR2 YYNGEE. V lost 0 bases, J lost 2 bases, and 9 bases lay in between. There are 15 residues in the CDR3. CDR3 in amino acids: CASSVAERAGNTIYF. CDR3 bases: TGTGCCAGCAGCGTAGCTGAGAGAGCTGGAAACACCATATATTTT.

V is TRBV11-2 and J is TRBJ2-3; D unresolved. The CDR3 contains 14 residues. Germline V CDR1 and CDR2: SGHAT, FQNNGV. Trimming removed 5 bases from V and 4 bases from J, with 13 bases in between. CDR3 amino acids: CASSISPNADTQYF. For the CDR3, the DNA is TGTGCCAGCAGCATTAGCCCGAATGCAGATACGCAGTATTTT.

The CDR3 loop is CASSLRVRGAGNSPLHF. CDR3 coding DNA: TGTGCCAGCAGTTTAAGGGTTCGGGGGGCTGGTAATTCACCCCTCCACTTT. The chain is built from TRBV27 and TRBJ1-6; the D gene is possibly TRBD1 (6 bases). Trimming took off 2 bases at V and 6 bases at J, with 17 bases between the two ends. The CDR3 extends over 17 amino acids. Per the germline V gene, CDR1 is MNHEY and CDR2 is SMNVEV (reference sequence).

V usage is TRBV4-2 and J usage is TRBJ2-7, with D unresolved. V lost 0 bases to trimming and J lost 3 bases, with 12 bases between them. The CDR3 extends over 15 amino acids. The germline V gene has CDR1 LGHNA and CDR2 YNFKEQ. The CDR3 DNA reads TGTGCCAGCAGCCAAGAGCTGGTCCTAAACTACGAGCAGTACTTC. Translating gives CASSQELVLNYEQYF.

The rearrangement joins TRBV4-1 to TRBJ1-2; D call uncertain. Germline assignment: CDR1 MGHRA and CDR2 YSYEKL. With 4 bases removed from V and 7 bases from J, the gap between germline ends came to 10 bases. This CDR3 has 12 residues. The CDR3 region has the DNA TGCGCCAGCAGCCTTCGCGGGTCTGGCTACACCTTC. Protein sequence: CASSLRGSGYTF.

This clone was found a few times. This chain's CDR3 is CASSVVGLGGTDTQYF. The CDR3 bases are TGTGCCAGCAGCGTAGTAGGACTAGGGGGCACAGATACGCAGTATTTT. The V call is TRBV9, the J call TRBJ2-3; TRBD2 aligns across 7 bases. J gave up 1 base and V 0 bases, and 5 bases lay outside the gene matches. Germline CDR1 and CDR2: SGDLS and YYNGEE. This CDR3 spans 16 amino acids. Based on the CDR3 plus reference TRBV9 and TRBJ2-3, the full variable domain is DSGVTQTPKHLITATGQRVTLRCSPRSGDLSVYWYQQSLDQGLQFLIQYYNGEERAKGNILERFSAQQFPDLHSELNLSSLELGDSALYFCASSVVGLGGTDTQYFGPGTRLTVL.

Remarks on this clone: This sample includes further DNA sequences coding for the same CDR3. The chain uses TRBV4-1 and TRBJ1-1; a possible D gene is TRBD1 (5 bases). This CDR3 has 14 residues. Trimming pared 4 bases from V and 2 bases from J, leaving 11 bases between. The germline V gene has CDR1 MGHRA and CDR2 YSYEKL. The CDR3 reads CASSRDGLNTEAFF. The CDR3 nucleotides read TGCGCCAGCAGCCGGGACGGTCTAAACACTGAAGCTTTCTTT.

The chain recombines TRBV9 with TRBJ1-1; D unresolved. Germline assignment: CDR1 SGDLS and CDR2 YYNGEE. V lost 3 bases and J lost 2, with 14 bases in between. The CDR3 loop spans 15 amino acids. In DNA, the CDR3 is TGTGCCAGCAGCGCAACAGCAGATTTAAACACTGAAGCTTTCTTT. Its protein is CASSATADLNTEAFF.

The chain links TRBV4-1 to TRBJ1-2; 8 nucleotides align to TRBD1. V lost 1 base and J lost 8; bases outside the gene matches: 6. This CDR3 comprises 14 residues. Germline V gene lookup returns CDR1 MGHRA and CDR2 YSYEKL. CDR3 protein: CASSQGTGSKGYTF. In nucleotides, the CDR3 is TGCGCCAGCAGCCAAGGGACAGGGTCGAAAGGCTACACCTTC.

The J gene is TRBJ2-7, the V gene TRBV19; perhaps D is TRBD1 or TRBD2 (5 bases each). This CDR3 spans 13 amino acids. Trimming shortened V by 3 bases and J by 3 bases, and 9 bases separated the two germline ends. Per the germline V gene, CDR1 is LNHDA and CDR2 is SQIVND (reference sequence). The CDR3 here is CASSMVGDYEQYF. CDR3 bases: TGTGCCAGTAGTATGGTGGGGGACTACGAGCAGTACTTC.

The count of this clone is one. Written as DNA, the CDR3 is TGTGCCAGCAGTGATGGGCTAGCGGGGAACTTTTTTGATACGCAGTATTTT. The encoded protein is CASSDGLAGNFFDTQYF. The rearrangement uses TRBV6-1 and TRBJ2-3; TRBD2 matches at 9 bases. This CDR3 is built from 17 residues. Germline CDR1 and CDR2: MNHNS and SASEGT. The junction had 13 bases not matched to a gene; V was cut back by 3 bases and J by 6 bases.

In DNA, the CDR3 is TGTGCCAGCTCAATGTATGGCCAAAGAGATGAAAAACTGTTTTTT. This sequence encodes CASSMYGQRDEKLFF. J is TRBJ1-4 and V is TRBV18, with D unclear. The CDR3 runs 15 residues. Germline V gene data show CDR1 as KGHSH and CDR2 as LQKENI. With 5 bases removed from V and 6 bases from J, the gap between germline ends came to 16 bases.

This rearrangement joins TRBV5-1 to TRBJ1-1; D is uncertain. Per the germline V gene, CDR1 is SGHRS and CDR2 is YFSETQ. This CDR3 contains 14 residues. V was clipped by 2 bases and J by 1 base, with 9 bases between them. CDR3 nucleotides: TGCGCCAGCAGCTTACAAGGGCGGAACACTGAAGCTTTCTTT. This codes for CASSLQGRNTEAFF.

The chain uses TRBV13 and TRBJ1-1; 7 positions match TRBD1. Germline CDR1 and CDR2: PRHDT and FYEKMQ (reference sequence). The CDR3 runs to 14 residues. Germline trimming cut 5 bases from V and 1 base from J; bases unmatched to any gene: 4. Here the CDR3 reads CASSTGTANTEAFF. The CDR3 DNA reads TGTGCCAGCAGCACCGGGACAGCGAACACTGAAGCTTTCTTT. The whole variable domain, remainder taken from reference TRBV13 and TRBJ1-1, is AAGVIQSPRHLIKEKRETATLKCYPIPRHDTVYWYQQGPGQDPQFLISFYEKMQSDKGSIPDRFSAQQFSDYHSELNMSSLELGDSALYFCASSTGTANTEAFFGQGTRLTVV.

The chain links TRBV11-3 to TRBJ2-7; 10 bases are a match to TRBD1. Germline V lookup: CDR1 SGHNT, CDR2 YENEEA. The V and J ends lost 5 bases and 6 bases, in that order; junction bases with no gene match: 7. The CDR3 runs to 14 residues. The DNA for the CDR3 is TGTGCCAGCAGCGAGAGGGACAGGGGAGCCGAGCAGTACTTC. Amino acids: CASSERDRGAEQYF. Based on the CDR3 plus reference TRBV11-3 and TRBJ2-7, the full variable domain is EAGVVQSPRYKIIEKKQPVAFWCNPISGHNTLYWYLQNLGQGPELLIRYENEEAVDDSQLPKDRFSAERLKGVDSTLKIQPAELGDSAVYLCASSERDRGAEQYFGPGTRLTVT.